Listed here is a single TCR beta chain. The antigen remains undetermined. This specimen belongs to a study of T cell responses to AZD1222 COVID-19 vaccine. Whole-study results and caveats: The repertoires were collected only after the peak T cell response. Most donors were white British and more were female, and clonal diversity was possibly underestimated. Across the whole spike, CD4 TCRs peaked at regions 160-218 and 743-854. Recipients of two AZD1222 doses showed rising Spike-specific TCR breadth and depth.

The assay was immunoSEQ multiplex PCR, and TCRdb's table has in-frame clones only and misses some. The data hold 120,000 to 150,000 clones, with roughly 89% observed a single time. The V gene end was trimmed by 3 bases and the J gene end by 5 bases; junction bases not matched to a gene: 10. Germline V lookup: CDR1 SGHNT, CDR2 YENEEA. There are 16 residues in the CDR3. The specimen was peripheral blood, collected 28 days after the second AZD1222 dose. The rearrangement links TRBV11-3 to TRBJ2-5; 9 nucleotides line up with TRBD2. The origin of this receptor is an adult who received the AZD1222 COVID-19 vaccine. In DNA form, the CDR3 reads TGTGCCAGCAGCTTGGCCTCGGGGCGGGAGGGGGAGACCCAGTACTTC. This codes for CASSLASGREGETQYF.